This TCR beta chain was sequenced for a study of blood T cell repertoires in COVID-19. Turning to the study itself: Material from acute and convalescent COVID-19 was sourced from the United States, Italy and Spain. From T cells, B-cell-depleted T cells, or PBMCs came the material, which was cDNA or gDNA.

This CDR3 is built from 20 residues. Seattle's cohort entered during active infection and was followed longitudinally. Study processing details: Quantification of nucleated cells was approximated via reference gene primer amplification. The protocol was immunoSEQ multiplex PCR, while the TCRdb copy is restricted to in-frame clones and leaves out a portion. V and J calls and clone size follow that table, whereas D and trimming were derived from the DNA. The repertoire holds around 290,000 clones, 70% to 90% seen once, with around 13% in the top ten. The sample taken for sequencing was peripheral blood. The chain carries TRBV1 and TRBJ2-2; TRBD2, as called in the table, went unchecked against the DNA. TRBV1 is a recognized pseudogene. The receptor's source is a woman between 70 and 85 years old with COVID-19, enrolled during active disease. The CDR3 is CTSSQDRGLAGGQNTGELFF. CDR3 coding DNA: TGCACCAGCAGCCAAGACCGGGGACTAGCGGGGGGCCAGAACACCGGGGAGCTGTTTTTT.